These 23 T cell receptor beta chains were sequenced from one sample in a study of blood T cell repertoires in COVID-19. Produced via immunoSEQ multiplex PCR; TCRdb's table is partial and in-frame only. The sample yields about 200,000 clones, over 60% seen once. Sequencing was carried out using peripheral blood. These TCRs come from a woman in her 70s with acute or convalescent COVID-19.

The V call is TRBV6-2 or TRBV6-3, the J call TRBJ1-1, with D maybe TRBD1 (6 bases). Trimming shortened V by 2 bases and J by 8 bases, and 18 bases separated the two germline ends. Looked up from germline, CDR1 is MNHEY and CDR2 is SVGEGT. This CDR3 spans 15 amino acids. The CDR3 loop is CASSYNQGNPGEAFF. For the CDR3, the DNA is TGTGCCAGCAGTTACAACCAGGGGAATCCCGGCGAAGCTTTCTTT.

This chain joins TRBV4-3 and TRBJ2-7; 8 nucleotides match TRBD1. Germline V gene data show CDR1 as LGHNA and CDR2 as YSLEER. The CDR3 sequence is 15 residues long. V gave up 4 bases and J gave up 5 bases; unmatched junction bases: 10. The CDR3 DNA reads TGCGCCAGCAGCCGCGACAGGGGTTCAGGAAACGAGCAGTACTTC. It is translated as CASSRDRGSGNEQYF.

This rearrangement joins TRBV15 to TRBJ1-1; the match to TRBD1 covers 7 bases. The CDR3 loop spans 16 amino acids. Germline-derived CDR1 and CDR2 are LNHNV and YYDKDF (reference sequence). J gave up 0 bases and V 0 bases, and 4 bases lay outside the gene matches. The chain's CDR3 is CATSRETGTLNTEAFF. As DNA, the CDR3 is TGTGCCACCAGCAGAGAGACAGGGACCTTGAACACTGAAGCTTTCTTT.

The V call is TRBV3-1 (or the pseudogene TRBV3-2), the J call TRBJ2-2, with D perhaps matching TRBD2 (8 bases). Per germline, CDR1 LGHDT and CDR2 YNNKEL (reference sequence). Trimming shortened V by 0 bases and J by 9 bases, and 17 bases separated the two germline ends. This CDR3 has 16 residues. The CDR3 DNA sequence: TGTGCCAGCAGCCAAGACTCCGGGACTAGGGGGCGGGAGCTGTTTTTT. Encoded protein: CASSQDSGTRGRELFF.

V usage is TRBV27 and J usage is TRBJ1-2; D is unclear. CDR1 and CDR2 (germline): MNHEY, SMNVEV (reference sequence). Trimming stripped 2 bases from V and 0 bases from J, with 4 bases between. There are 13 residues in the CDR3. The CDR3 is CASSLGPNYGYTF. The CDR3 DNA reads as TGTGCCAGCAGTTTAGGGCCTAACTATGGCTACACCTTC.

This chain joins TRBV3-1 (or the pseudogene TRBV3-2) and TRBJ2-7; D remains unclear. CDR3 length: 15 amino acids. The germline V gene has CDR1 LGHDT and CDR2 YNNKEL (reference sequence). Trimming cost V 3 bases and J 0 bases, with 12 bases left between them. The CDR3 is CASSQVYSSSYEQYF. CDR3 nucleotides: TGTGCCAGCAGCCAGGTGTACTCATCCTCCTACGAGCAGTACTTC.

The rearrangement links TRBV29-1 to TRBJ2-1; D is possibly TRBD1 (6 bases). The CDR3 is made up of 11 amino acids. V was trimmed by 3 bases and J by 6 bases, leaving 6 bases between them. Germline-derived CDR1 and CDR2 are SQVTM and ANQGSEA. The CDR3 nucleotides are TGCAGCGTTGACAGGGGCAATGAGCAGTTCTTC. This codes for CSVDRGNEQFF.

This clone was seen many times. This chain links TRBV5-4 with TRBJ1-1; possibly TRBD1 for D (5 bases). This CDR3 comprises 14 residues. V shed 3 bases and J shed 3 bases, with 12 bases lying between them. CDR1 SGHNT and CDR2 YYREEE come from the germline V gene (reference sequence). CDR3 nucleotide sequence: TGTGCCAGCAGCTCGGGGGGGAAGGACACTGAAGCTTTCTTT. This sequence encodes CASSSGGKDTEAFF. The full variable domain, completed using reference TRBV5-4 and TRBJ1-1, is ETGVTQSPTHLIKTRGQQVTLRCSSQSGHNTVSWYQQALGQGPQFIFQYYREEENGRGNFPPRFSGLQFPNYSSELNVNALELDDSALYLCASSSGGKDTEAFFGQGTRLTVV.

The rearrangement uses TRBV7-9 and TRBJ2-7, with 7 positions matching TRBD1. V gave up 2 bases and J gave up 2 bases; unmatched junction bases: 9. Germline CDR1 reads SEHNR; CDR2 reads FQNEAQ (reference sequence). The CDR3 consists of 16 residues. The CDR3 DNA sequence: TGTGCCAGCAGCTTACCCGGGACAGCACCCACCTACGAGCAGTACTTC. This gives the protein CASSLPGTAPTYEQYF.

V and J are TRBV5-1 and TRBJ2-3; the D gene is possibly TRBD1 (5 bases). The CDR3 length is 14 residues. Per germline, CDR1 SGHRS and CDR2 YFSETQ. V was pared by 0 bases and J by 4 bases, with 9 bases between. The CDR3 here is CASSLGGRSDTQYF. DNA for the CDR3: TGCGCCAGCAGCTTGGGGGGCCGGTCAGATACGCAGTATTTT.

The V gene is TRBV6-2 or TRBV6-3, the J gene TRBJ2-7, with D possibly matching TRBD1 (6 bases). CDR1 MNHEY and CDR2 SVGEGT come from the germline V gene. The CDR3 is 15 residues long. V was cut by 2 bases and J by 1 base, with 12 bases left in between. CDR3 DNA: TGTGCCAGCAGTTACACGGCGACAGGTTCCTACGAGCAGTACTTC. Protein sequence: CASSYTATGSYEQYF.

V and J are TRBV19 and TRBJ1-5; D is undetermined. CDR1 is LNHDA, CDR2 SQIVND, per germline (reference sequence). V was trimmed by 3 bases and J by 3 bases, leaving 12 bases between them. This CDR3 contains 15 residues. CDR3 in amino acids: CASSMEGRDNQPQHF. DNA of the CDR3: TGTGCCAGTAGTATGGAGGGAAGGGACAATCAGCCCCAGCATTTT.

The chain employs TRBV11-2 and TRBJ1-3; no reliable D call. CDR3 size: 16 residues. Germline loops: CDR1 SGHAT, CDR2 FQNNGV. The germline V and J ends were trimmed by 0 bases and 8 bases, with 17 bases remaining between them. CDR3 residues: CASSLEGFFSEDTIYF. The CDR3 region has the DNA TGTGCCAGCAGCTTAGAAGGTTTTTTTAGTGAGGACACCATATATTTT. The whole variable domain, remainder taken from reference TRBV11-2 and TRBJ1-3, is EAGVAQSPRYKIIEKRQSVAFWCNPISGHATLYWYQQILGQGPKLLIQFQNNGVVDDSQLPKDRFSAERLKGVDSTLKIQPAKLEDSAVYLCASSLEGFFSEDTIYFGEGSWLTVV.

This chain joins TRBV5-1 and TRBJ2-3, with a possible D match to TRBD2 (5 bases). Germline V lookup: CDR1 SGHRS, CDR2 YFSETQ. This CDR3 has 14 residues. V was trimmed by 7 bases and J by 0 bases, leaving 12 bases between them. CDR3 amino acids: CASLSATSTDTQYF. CDR3 in DNA: TGCGCCAGCCTTAGCGCCACTAGCACAGATACGCAGTATTTT.

V and J are TRBV7-7 and TRBJ2-2, with TRBD2 as a possible D gene (5 bases). This CDR3 has 15 residues. In germline, CDR1 is SSHAT, CDR2 FNYEAQ (reference sequence). Trimming took off 0 bases at V and 7 bases at J, with 12 bases between the two ends. CDR3 region: CASSLAAGTGGELFF. The CDR3 nucleotides read TGTGCCAGCAGCTTAGCCGCGGGTACGGGCGGGGAGCTGTTTTTT.

The rearrangement joins TRBV11-2 to TRBJ2-3; 7 nucleotides align to TRBD1. Trimming removed 8 bases from V and 5 bases from J; junction bases left unmatched: 7. This CDR3 is 13 amino acids long. The germline V gene encodes CDR1 SGHAT and CDR2 FQNNGV. CDR3 loop: CASRRQGGDTQYF. The CDR3 region has the DNA TGTGCCAGCCGGCGACAGGGTGGAGATACGCAGTATTTT.

The sample holds one count of this clone. The rearrangement uses TRBV7-6 and TRBJ2-6; D is unresolved. This CDR3 spans 14 amino acids. V was cut by 1 base and J by 4 bases, with 5 bases left in between. From germline, CDR1 is SGHVS and CDR2 FNYEAQ. CDR3 nucleotides: TGTGCCAGCAGCTTAGGAGCCGGGGCCAACGTCCTGACTTTC. It yields the protein CASSLGAGANVLTF.

This chain connects TRBV6-1 to TRBJ2-7, with D uncertain. The CDR3 is made up of 16 amino acids. The V gene's germline CDR1 is MNHNS and CDR2 SASEGT. V was cut by 2 bases and J by 1 base, with 15 bases left in between. The CDR3: CASSEFEESFSYEQYF. In nucleotides, the CDR3 is TGTGCCAGCAGTGAATTTGAGGAGTCCTTTTCCTACGAGCAGTACTTC.

V gene TRBV18 combines with J gene TRBJ1-2, with 7 bases fitting TRBD1. The germline V gene encodes CDR1 KGHSH and CDR2 LQKENI. There are 14 residues in the CDR3. Losses at the gene ends were 3 bases for V and 6 bases for J; bases not matched to a gene: 7. CDR3 amino acids: CASSPLTGLDGYTF. The CDR3 bases are TGTGCCAGCTCACCTCTGACAGGGTTGGATGGCTACACCTTC.

This chain joins TRBV19 and TRBJ2-5; D may be TRBD2 (6 bases). The germline V gene encodes CDR1 LNHDA and CDR2 SQIVND (reference sequence). This CDR3 is 13 amino acids long. Trimming took 5 bases from V and 5 from J, leaving 12 bases between them. CDR3 nucleotides: TGTGCCAGTAGTGGAGGGGCTGTGGAGACCCAGTACTTC. Translating it yields CASSGGAVETQYF.

The chain combines TRBV11-2 with TRBJ2-7; unclear D gene. CDR3 length: 11 amino acids. V dropped 5 bases and J dropped 2 bases, with 4 bases sitting between them. The germline CDR1 and CDR2 sequences are SGHAT and FQNNGV. The CDR3 sequence is CASSPAYEQYF. As DNA, the CDR3 is TGTGCCAGCAGCCCGGCCTACGAGCAGTACTTC.

This sequence joins TRBV3-1 (or the pseudogene TRBV3-2) and TRBJ2-5; D is possibly TRBD2 (5 bases). Germline CDR1 is LGHDT and CDR2 is YNNKEL (reference sequence). The CDR3 is 18 amino acids. Trimming took off 0 bases at V and 4 bases at J, with 21 bases between the two ends. The CDR3 DNA follows: TGTGCCAGCAGCCAAGATTTAGGAACTAGTCCTACGAGAGAGACCCAGTACTTC. Its protein is CASSQDLGTSPTRETQYF.

The rearrangement links TRBV20-1 to TRBJ2-4; 7 bases are a match to TRBD1. The CDR3 sequence is 14 residues long. CDR1 and CDR2 from the germline V gene are DFQATT and SNEGSKA (reference sequence). Germline trimming cut 3 bases from V and 9 bases from J; bases unmatched to any gene: 11. CDR3 coding DNA: TGCAGTGCTAGTAAGGGGGCGCAGGGGAGCATTCAGTACTTC. Protein sequence: CSASKGAQGSIQYF.